This T cell receptor (beta chain) was profiled in a study of cytomegalovirus exposure and HLA in healthy donors. General study results and limits: Investigators reported fewer than 200 TCR beta chains as tied to cytomegalovirus.

About this clone: Its cognate antigen is unknown.

This CDR3 region has 15 residues. V lost 0 bases and J lost 5, with 13 bases in between. In germline, CDR1 is SSHAT, CDR2 FNYEAQ (reference sequence). Researchers ran the PCR with 60 Vbeta and 13 Jbeta primers. Profiled with immunoSEQ multiplex PCR; TCRdb holds only in-frame clones, not every one. This sample has approximately 290,000 clones, with 80% found just once. This clonotype was obtained from a girl aged 2 to 9 in good health and CMV-seronegative. The sample taken for sequencing was PBMCs. The V and J genes are TRBV7-7 and TRBJ2-5; a possible D gene is TRBD2 (6 bases). The CDR3 nucleotides read TGTGCCAGCAGCTTAGCGGGAGGCTACGGGGAGACCCAGTACTTC. It yields the protein CASSLAGGYGETQYF.